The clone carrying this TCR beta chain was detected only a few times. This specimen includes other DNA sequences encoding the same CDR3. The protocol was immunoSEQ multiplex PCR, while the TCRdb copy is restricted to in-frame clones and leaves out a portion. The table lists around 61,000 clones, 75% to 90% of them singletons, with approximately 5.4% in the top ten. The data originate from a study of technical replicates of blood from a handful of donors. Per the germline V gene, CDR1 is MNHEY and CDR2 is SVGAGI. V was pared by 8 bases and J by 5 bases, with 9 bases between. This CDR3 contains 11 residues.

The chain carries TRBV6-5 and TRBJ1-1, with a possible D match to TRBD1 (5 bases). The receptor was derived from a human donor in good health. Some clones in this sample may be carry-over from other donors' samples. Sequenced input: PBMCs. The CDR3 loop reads CASRRGTEAFF. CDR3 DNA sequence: TGTGCCAGCCGCCGGGGGACTGAAGCTTTCTTT.